This TCR beta chain was observed in a study of cytomegalovirus exposure and HLA in healthy donors. Germline CDR1 MNHEY, CDR2 SVGAGI. The CDR3 sequence is 15 residues long. V gave up 6 bases and J gave up 0 bases; unmatched junction bases: 4. 60 Vbeta and 13 Jbeta primers were used in PCR. Assay: immunoSEQ multiplex PCR; the TCRdb copy retains only in-frame clones and omits some. The table records around 150,000 clones, 60% to 80% of them present only once. Sequenced input: PBMCs. V gene TRBV6-5 combines with J gene TRBJ1-5; 8 nucleotides line up with TRBD1. This TCR was recovered from a man aged 45-60 years in good health and CMV-seropositive. The CDR3 is CASSRTGYSNQPQHF. CDR3 DNA sequence: TGTGCCAGCAGCCGGACAGGGTATAGCAATCAGCCCCAGCATTTT.